The clone carrying this TCR beta chain has a count of ten or more. Antigen unknown. The CDR3 consists of 17 residues. CDR1 and CDR2 from the germline V gene are KGHSH and LQKENI. The germline V and J ends were trimmed by 3 bases and 0 bases, with 15 bases remaining between them. This entry comes from a study of T-cell memory formation after mild COVID-19. Whole-study context: The two donors had largely donor-specific TCR clusters. General study findings and limits: What remained unconfirmed was the SARS-CoV-2 specificity of second-wave clones peaking on day 37. Clones which contracted sat mainly in CM and EM if CD4+, and in EMRA if CD8+. Clones contracting day 15 to 85 were balanced CD4/CD8; later expanders leaned CD4+.

Each CDR3 protein gets one entry after TCRdb re-called the 5' RACE reads with MiXCR. The sample shows 190,000 or so distinct CDR3 sequences, 10% to 13% of them seen only once. The source is a young man who had mild COVID-19 (a few samples of this study predate the infection). Cell type and time point are not known. The source material was PBMCs or a T cell subset sorted from them (not recorded which). The chain has TRBV18 and TRBJ1-3; no clear D. The CDR3 DNA is TGTGCCAGCTCACCGTCCGGCCTCCTAAGCTCTGGAAACACCATATATTTT. Encoded protein: CASSPSGLLSSGNTIYF.